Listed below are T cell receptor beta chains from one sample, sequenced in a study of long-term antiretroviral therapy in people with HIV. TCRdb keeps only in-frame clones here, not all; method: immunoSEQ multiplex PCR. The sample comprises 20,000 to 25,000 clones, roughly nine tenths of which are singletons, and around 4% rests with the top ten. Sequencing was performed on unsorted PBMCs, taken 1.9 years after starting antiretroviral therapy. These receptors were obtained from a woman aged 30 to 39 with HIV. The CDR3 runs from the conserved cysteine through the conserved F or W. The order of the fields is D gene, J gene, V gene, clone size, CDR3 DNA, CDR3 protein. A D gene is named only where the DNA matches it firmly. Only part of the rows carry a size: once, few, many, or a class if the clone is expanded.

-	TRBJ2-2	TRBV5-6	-	TGTGCCAGCAGCTTGGCCAGCACCGGGGAGCTGTTTTTT	CASSLASTGELFF
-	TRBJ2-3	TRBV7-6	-	TGTGCCAGCAGCTTAGCGGGAAAGGACACGCAGTATTTT	CASSLAGKDTQYF
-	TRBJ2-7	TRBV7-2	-	TGTGCCAGCAGCTTAGAAATTACAGGCGCCTACGAGCAGTACTTC	CASSLEITGAYEQYF
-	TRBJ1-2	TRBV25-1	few	TGTGCCAGCAGTGAAGGGAGGATATATGGCTACACCTTC	CASSEGRIYGYTF
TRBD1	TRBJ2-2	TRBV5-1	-	TGCGCCAGCAGCTCTGGGACAGGACCCGGGGAGCTGTTTTTT	CASSSGTGPGELFF
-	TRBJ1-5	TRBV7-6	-	TGTGCCAGCAGCCCCCAGCCCGGGGGTATTAGTCAGCCCCAGCATTTT	CASSPQPGGISQPQHF
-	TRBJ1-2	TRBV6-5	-	TGTGCCAGCAGCCCTAGCGGCCCGGACTACTATGGCTACACCTTC	CASSPSGPDYYGYTF
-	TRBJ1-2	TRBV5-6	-	TGTGCCAGCAGCTGGGGACAAGTTAACTATGGCTACACCTTC	CASSWGQVNYGYTF
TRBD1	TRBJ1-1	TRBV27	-	TGTGCCAGCAGTTTATTTGGGACAGGGGGCTTTAATGAAGCTTTCTTT	CASSLFGTGGFNEAFF
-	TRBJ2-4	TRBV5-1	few	TGCGCCAGCAGCTTGGGGAACGGTTGGAACATTCAGTACTTC	CASSLGNGWNIQYF
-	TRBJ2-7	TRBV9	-	TGTGCCAGCAGCGTAGCTTCGGACATAAAGGTCTACGAGCAGTACTTC	CASSVASDIKVYEQYF
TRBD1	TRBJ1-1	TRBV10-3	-	TGTGCCATCAGTGACCTGGGACAGGAGAACACTGAAGCTTTCTTT	CAISDLGQENTEAFF
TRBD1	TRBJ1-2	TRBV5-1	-	TGCGCCAGCAGCCCGAGGGACAGCGTTGGCTACACCTTC	CASSPRDSVGYTF
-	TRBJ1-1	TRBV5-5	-	TGTGCCAGCAGCCCCATCCCGACGGGAGAAGGGGCTGAAGCTTTCTTT	CASSPIPTGEGAEAFF
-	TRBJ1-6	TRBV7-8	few	TGTGCCAGCAGCCCCCGACTGATTAATTCACCCCTCCACTTT	CASSPRLINSPLHF
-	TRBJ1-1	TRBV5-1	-	TGCGCCAGCAGCCCCAGTTTTGTCACTGAAGCTTTCTTT	CASSPSFVTEAFF
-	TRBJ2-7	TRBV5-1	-	TGCGCCAGCAGCACGGACGGGTACTACGAGCAGTACTTC	CASSTDGYYEQYF
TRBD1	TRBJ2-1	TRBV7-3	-	TGTGCCAGCAGCCAAATGCTGCCCCCAGGGGGCAATGAGCAGTTCTTC	CASSQMLPPGGNEQFF
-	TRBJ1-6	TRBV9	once	TGTGCCAGCAGCGCGCCGGGATCACCCCTCCACTTT	CASSAPGSPLHF
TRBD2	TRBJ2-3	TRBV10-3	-	TGTGCCATCAGTCCTATAGCGGGGGCCACAGATACGCAGTATTTT	CAISPIAGATDTQYF
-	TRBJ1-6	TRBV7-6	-	TGTGCCAGCAGCCCAGGACAGAATTCACCCCTCCACTTT	CASSPGQNSPLHF
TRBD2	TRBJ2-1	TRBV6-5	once	TGTGCCAGCAGTTACGGGAGGGGGCAGTTCTTC	CASSYGRGQFF
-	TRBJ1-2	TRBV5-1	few	TGCGCCAGCAGCTTGGGTTCTCAGGGGAACTATGGCTACACCTTC	CASSLGSQGNYGYTF
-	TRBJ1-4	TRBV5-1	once	TGCGCCAGCAGCTTGAGTTACGCAGAGGCCGTTGCAACTAATGAAAAACTGTTTTTT	CASSLSYAEAVATNEKLFF
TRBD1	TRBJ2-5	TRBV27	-	TGTGCCAGCAGTTTCCACGGGACAGGGTTGGAGACCCAGTACTTC	CASSFHGTGLETQYF
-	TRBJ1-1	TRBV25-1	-	TGTGCCAGCAGCCCCTCCGGCTGGCCTGAAGCTTTCTTT	CASSPSGWPEAFF
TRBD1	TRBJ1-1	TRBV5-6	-	TGTGCCAGCAGCTCTTTACAGGGGTCGGTGAACACTGAAGCTTTCTTT	CASSSLQGSVNTEAFF
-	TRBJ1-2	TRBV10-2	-	TGCGCCAGCAGTGAATCGGAGGGGTACAGATATGGCTACACCTTC	CASSESEGYRYGYTF
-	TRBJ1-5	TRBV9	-	TGTGCCAGCAGCGCTCAGGACACGCCTAATCAGCCCCAGCATTTT	CASSAQDTPNQPQHF
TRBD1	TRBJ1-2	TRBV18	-	TGTGCCAGCTCACCAGAGTACAGGGGCTATGGCTACACCTTC	CASSPEYRGYGYTF
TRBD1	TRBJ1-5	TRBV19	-	TGTGCCGTCCAAGAAGGGACAGGGGTGTACCAGCCCCAGCATTTT	CAVQEGTGVYQPQHF
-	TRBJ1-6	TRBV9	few	TGTGCCAGCAGTGTCGGACAGTTTAGTTCACCCCTCCACTTT	CASSVGQFSSPLHF
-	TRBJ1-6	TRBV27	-	TGTGCCAGCAGAGAACCAGGGCTTACACCATATTCACCCCTCCACTTT	CASREPGLTPYSPLHF
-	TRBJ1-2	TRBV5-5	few	TGTGCCAGCAGCTTGAATTTAGACAGGCATAACTATGGCTACACCTTC	CASSLNLDRHNYGYTF
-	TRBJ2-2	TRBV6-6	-	TGTGCCAGCAGCCGCCTCAGTGAGGAGCTGTTTTTT	CASSRLSEELFF
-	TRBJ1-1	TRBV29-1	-	TGCAGCATATCCCACCTCGGGTTGAACACTGAAGCTTTCTTT	CSISHLGLNTEAFF
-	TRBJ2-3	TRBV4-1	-	TGCGCCAGCAGCAATCCAGCGGGCCGCACAGATACGCAGTATTTT	CASSNPAGRTDTQYF
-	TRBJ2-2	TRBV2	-	TGTGCCAGCAGTGAAGAACAGGTCTTTTCGAACACCGGGGAGCTGTTTTTT	CASSEEQVFSNTGELFF
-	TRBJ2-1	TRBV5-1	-	TGCGCCAGCAGCTTGGGTGGGCACGACCCCGAGCAGTTCTTC	CASSLGGHDPEQFF
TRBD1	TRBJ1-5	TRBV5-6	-	TGTGCCAGCAGCTTTAGAGGGGGCGCGGGCAATCAGCCCCAGCATTTT	CASSFRGGAGNQPQHF
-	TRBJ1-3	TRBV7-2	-	TGTGCCAGCATGAGTGGGGGATCGAGCTCTGGAAACACCATATATTTT	CASMSGGSSSGNTIYF
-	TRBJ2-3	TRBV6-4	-	TGTGCCAGCAGTGACCAGGGGGGATTAGCGCAGTATTTT	CASSDQGGLAQYF
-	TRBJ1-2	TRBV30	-	TGTGCCTGGAGTTCAGGGGCCGAGGGCTACACCTTC	CAWSSGAEGYTF
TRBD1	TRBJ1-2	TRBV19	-	TGTGCCAGTGTCGTTCTCCCGGGACAGCAACTCTATGGCTACACCTTC	CASVVLPGQQLYGYTF
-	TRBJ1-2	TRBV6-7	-	TGTGCCAGCAGCTCCGGGACTTCGGGCTACACCTTC	CASSSGTSGYTF